The present TCR beta chain was sequenced within a study of T-cell memory formation after mild COVID-19. Whole-study findings and limits: Contracting clones localized mainly to CM and EM when CD4+ and mainly to EMRA when CD8+. Memory sampled before infection contained some responding clones, suggesting cross-reactive memory joined.

In its sample, this clonotype was seen many times. What it recognizes is unknown. The V and J ends lost 0 bases and 4 bases respectively, with 12 bases between them. Germline V gene data show CDR1 as DFQATT and CDR2 as SNEGSKA (reference sequence). The CDR3 is made up of 15 amino acids. TCRdb itself ran the 5' RACE reads through MiXCR, one entry per CDR3 protein. The sample lists around 300,000 distinct CDR3 sequences, about an eighth occurring once. The sequenced sample consisted of PBMCs or a T cell subset sorted from them (not recorded which). The receptor comes from a young man who had mild COVID-19 (a few samples of this study predate the infection). Cell type and time point are not known. The rearrangement links TRBV20-1 to TRBJ2-2; unclear D gene. DNA for the CDR3: TGCAGTGCTAGAGATAGACAAAAGGGCACCGGGGAGCTGTTTTTT. It translates to CSARDRQKGTGELFF.